This T cell receptor beta chain was identified during a study of blood T cell repertoires in COVID-19. Study as a whole: Samples came from the United States, Italy and Spain, spanning acute and convalescent COVID-19. In each case, the material was cDNA or gDNA derived from T cells, B-cell-depleted T cells, or PBMCs.

This clone was found many times. The germline gives CDR1 LGHNA, CDR2 YNFKEQ. The V gene lost 1 base and the J gene lost 5 bases, with 8 bases spanning the gap. The CDR3 runs to 14 residues. In the original analysis: Scientists estimated how many nucleated cells there were by amplifying reference gene primers. TCRdb's copy holds only in-frame clones and misses some; the assay was immunoSEQ multiplex PCR. V, J and clone size are those of that table, while D and trimming were read from the DNA. This repertoire shows some 220,000 clones, 85% found once; its top ten account for over 2.5%. This clonotype originated in a man over 45 who had recovered from COVID-19. The rearrangement joins TRBV4-2 to TRBJ1-4, with D tentatively TRBD1 (5 bases). The sample consisted of peripheral blood. The CDR3 protein is CASSQGQGNEKLFF. The CDR3 DNA follows: TGTGCCAGCAGCCAAGGGCAGGGAAATGAAAAACTGTTTTTT.